These 7 T cell receptor beta chains were all obtained from the same sample, sequenced in a study of response to subunit inactivated influenza vaccine. TCRdb ran MiXCR on the RT-PCR reads and lists one entry per CDR3 protein. The table shows about 780,000 distinct CDR3 sequences, with approximately 17% occurring only once. Sequenced here: PBMCs from blood, sampled around 5 days after vaccination. The source is a middle-aged man who received an inactivated influenza vaccine.

This clonotype was detected ten times or more. One junction end disagrees with the germline gene, perhaps due to a read error. The rearrangement joins TRBV7-2 to TRBJ2-1, with 7 bases identical to TRBD2. Germline values: CDR1 SGHTA, CDR2 FQGNSA. This CDR3 region has 15 residues. The chain's CDR3 is CASSQTSGGYNEQFF. CDR3 coding DNA: TGCGCCAGCAGCCAAACCTCCGGGGGGTACAATGAGCAGTTCTTC.

In its sample, this clonotype was seen a few times. V gene TRBV24-1 combines with J gene TRBJ2-7; 8 nucleotides agree with TRBD1. V gave up 4 bases and J gave up 1 base; unmatched junction bases: 5. Germline loops: CDR1 KGHDR, CDR2 SFDVKD. CDR3 length: 15 amino acids. CDR3 region: CATSDTGQGSYEQYF. The CDR3 DNA is TGTGCCACCAGTGACACAGGACAGGGTTCCTACGAGCAGTACTTC.

This clonotype was counted between two and nine times. The gene calls are TRBV11-2 and TRBJ2-3, with D unresolved. CDR3 length: 14 amino acids. The V gene lost 1 base and the J gene lost 2 bases, with 7 bases spanning the gap. Looked up from germline, CDR1 is SGHAT and CDR2 is FQNNGV. The CDR3 loop is CASSLGVHTDTQYF. CDR3 DNA: TGTGCCAGCAGCTTAGGCGTACACACAGATACGCAGTATTTT.

This clonotype showed up many times. J is TRBJ2-3 and V is TRBV6-5; D unresolved. Trimming cost V 6 bases and J 1 base, with 5 bases left between them. The CDR3 contains 12 residues. CDR1 is MNHEY, CDR2 SVGAGI, per germline. CDR3 nucleotides: TGTGCCAGCAGCTCCCGCACAGATACGCAGTATTTT. This sequence encodes CASSSRTDTQYF.

The gene calls are TRBV12-3 or TRBV12-4 and TRBJ2-3, with 10 bases matching TRBD2. Trimming at V came to 5 bases and at J to 0 bases, leaving 8 bases not matched to a gene. This CDR3 has 17 amino acids. CDR3: CASSARTSGSSTDTQYF. The CDR3 DNA reads TGTGCCAGCAGTGCCAGGACTAGCGGCTCTAGCACAGATACGCAGTATTTT.

The chain recombines TRBV12-3 or TRBV12-4 with TRBJ2-2; unclear D gene. CDR3 length: 12 residues. V was pared by 5 bases and J by 7 bases, with 8 bases between. CDR3 residues: CASSVGNGELFF. The CDR3 coding sequence is TGTGCCAGCAGTGTCGGAAACGGGGAGCTGTTTTTT.

The rearrangement links TRBV7-9 to TRBJ2-7; 12 nucleotides agree with TRBD2. CDR3 length: 16 residues. Trimming cost V 1 base and J 3 bases; bases outside gene matches: 4. Germline V gene sequence: CDR1 SEHNR, CDR2 FQNEAQ (reference sequence). CDR3 sequence: CASSLETSGRFYEQYF. Here the CDR3 DNA reads TGTGCCAGCAGCTTAGAAACTAGCGGGAGGTTCTACGAGCAGTACTTC.